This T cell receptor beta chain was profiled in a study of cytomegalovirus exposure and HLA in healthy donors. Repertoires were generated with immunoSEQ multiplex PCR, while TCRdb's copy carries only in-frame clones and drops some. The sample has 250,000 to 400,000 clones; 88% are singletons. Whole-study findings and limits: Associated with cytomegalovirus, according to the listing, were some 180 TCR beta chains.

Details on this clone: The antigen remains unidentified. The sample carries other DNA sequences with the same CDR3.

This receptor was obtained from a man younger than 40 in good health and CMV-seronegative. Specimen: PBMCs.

The CDR3 bases are TGTGCCAGTAGTATAGTGTGGGGAGGCAATCAGCCCCAGCATTTT. Translated: CASSIVWGGNQPQHF. V usage is TRBV19 and J usage is TRBJ1-5; no reliable D call. The CDR3 totals 15 residues. Trimming stripped 1 base from V and 2 bases from J, with 9 bases between. Germline CDR1 reads LNHDA; CDR2 reads SQIVND (reference sequence).